A single sample is the source of the 26 T cell receptor beta chains below, sequenced in a study of human T cells and chemical hapten exposure (dated by TCRdb to about 2021). Interpreted using the paper, the time point label stands for: patch test 1, 2 weeks after DPC sensitization. The label giving this sample's treatment or condition can be read as: therapeutic diphenylcyclopropenone sensitization with weekly scalp DPC. Libraries were made using RACE. Sequencing took place on a NextSeq 500. Starting from the raw public reads, TCRdb applied fastp trimming at Q25, assembled clones with MiXCR and retained in-frame beta chains. Entries are consolidated by CDR3 protein sequence, retaining the most common genes and DNA. The sample table shows 95,000 to 130,000 distinct CDR3 sequences, and about an eighth are seen once. In total, the top ten clones hold about 1.4% of the sample. Specimen: whole blood, collected in connection with sensitization to the hapten diphenylcyclopropenone (DPC). All receptors come from a woman between 45 and 60 years old with alopecia areata. Some clones in this sample may be carry-over from other donors' samples.

The table lists this clonotype with a few counts. The chain links TRBV20-1 to TRBJ2-7; 9 bases are a match to TRBD1. With 7 bases clipped from V and 3 bases from J, the junction kept 10 bases outside the gene matches. CDR1 and CDR2 (germline): DFQATT, SNEGSKA (reference sequence). The CDR3 runs 14 residues. The CDR3 loop is CSVDSGTGFYEQYF. The CDR3 DNA reads as TGCAGTGTAGATTCCGGGACAGGGTTCTACGAGCAGTACTTC.

This clonotype was recorded at least ten times. This chain connects TRBV9 to TRBJ1-1; TRBD1 might be the D (6 bases). The germline V and J ends were trimmed by 3 bases and 2 bases, with 11 bases remaining between them. CDR3 length: 14 amino acids. The germline V gene encodes CDR1 SGDLS and CDR2 YYNGEE. The CDR3 loop is CASSADRPNTEAFF. The CDR3 nucleotides read TGTGCCAGCAGCGCGGACAGACCCAACACTGAAGCTTTCTTT.

The table lists this clonotype with a few counts. The V and J genes are TRBV28 and TRBJ2-1, with D maybe TRBD2 (5 bases). The V gene's germline CDR1 is MDHEN and CDR2 SYDVKM. The length of the CDR3 is 12 residues. The ends were cut back, 5 bases at V and 10 bases at J, with 12 bases in the middle. The CDR3: CASSPRTYEQFF. CDR3 sequence (DNA): TGTGCCAGCAGTCCTCGGACTTACGAGCAGTTCTTC.

Only a few counts were recorded for this clonotype. This chain links TRBV13 with TRBJ2-7; 11 nucleotides line up with TRBD2. V gave up 5 bases and J gave up 4 bases; unmatched junction bases: 7. The length of the CDR3 is 15 residues. The V gene's germline CDR1 is PRHDT and CDR2 FYEKMQ (reference sequence). CDR3 DNA sequence: TGTGCCAGCAGCCACGGACTAGCGGGTTTTTACGAGCAGTACTTC. The encoded protein is CASSHGLAGFYEQYF.

This clonotype showed up many times. The CDR3 region has the DNA TGTGCCAGCAGTTCTACAGGGACCATCAGCGAGCAGTACTTC. Translating gives CASSSTGTISEQYF. This sequence joins TRBV6-5 and TRBJ2-7; D is possibly TRBD1 (6 bases). The CDR3 covers 14 residues. Germline CDR1 is MNHEY and CDR2 is SVGAGI. V lost 4 bases and J 6 bases, leaving 16 bases between the germline ends.

There are a few counts of this clonotype. The chain couples TRBV10-2 to TRBJ2-1, with 12 bases identical to TRBD2. This CDR3 has 15 residues. Germline V CDR1 and CDR2: WSHSY, SAAADI. The ends lost 4 bases at V and 4 bases at J; junction bases unmatched: 2. CDR3: CASSVTSGGYNEQFF. For the CDR3, the DNA is TGCGCCAGCAGTGTCACTAGCGGGGGGTACAATGAGCAGTTCTTC.

The chain recombines TRBV6-2 or TRBV6-3 with TRBJ1-1; tentatively, D is TRBD1 (6 bases). V was shortened by 7 bases and J by 1 base, with 7 bases between the two germline ends. Germline CDR1 MNHEY, CDR2 SVGEGT. This CDR3 has 12 amino acids. CDR3 protein: CASIQGNTEAFF. For the CDR3, the DNA is TGTGCCAGCATACAGGGGAACACTGAAGCTTTCTTT.

There are a few counts of this clonotype. CDR3 region: CASSLAPFEVASSNTEAFF. Written as DNA, the CDR3 is TGCGCCAGCAGCTTGGCCCCTTTCGAAGTAGCCTCATCGAACACTGAAGCTTTCTTT. The chain joins TRBV5-1 to TRBJ1-1; no clear D. The germline V gene encodes CDR1 SGHRS and CDR2 YFSETQ. This CDR3 contains 19 residues. The V end was cut by 0 bases, the J end by 1 base, with 22 bases between.

Many counts were recorded for this clonotype. The CDR3 region has the DNA TGTGCCAGCAGTGAACGGGGCGGGGATGGCTACACCTTC. Its translation: CASSERGGDGYTF. The rearrangement uses TRBV2 and TRBJ1-2; D perhaps matches TRBD1 (5 bases). CDR1 and CDR2 (germline): SNHLY, FYNNEI. The V gene lost 2 bases and the J gene lost 6 bases, with 10 bases spanning the gap. This CDR3 has 13 amino acids.

This clonotype showed up just a few times. This chain links TRBV6-5 with TRBJ1-4; 11 bases agree with TRBD1. The CDR3 length is 14 residues. Unmatched junction bases numbered 8, after V lost 9 bases and J lost 8 bases. Germline CDR1 is MNHEY and CDR2 is SVGAGI. The DNA of the CDR3 is TGTGCCAGTACGGGACAGGGGGTTCAGGAAAAACTGTTTTTT. Protein product: CASTGQGVQEKLFF.

Notes on this clonotype: A read error may explain this, as a much larger clone is one base away. The chain combines TRBV29-1 with TRBJ2-7; no firm D call. The CDR3 consists of 12 residues. Germline CDR1 is SQVTM and CDR2 is ANQGSEA. V was cut by 6 bases and J by 6 bases, with 15 bases left in between. The CDR3 spells CSVYPWGSEQYF. CDR3 sequence (DNA): TGCAGCGTCTACCCATGGGGATCCGAGCAGTACTTC.

In its sample, this clonotype was seen many times. The chain is built from TRBV7-2 and TRBJ2-3; D may match TRBD1 or TRBD2 (5 bases each). The CDR3 totals 13 residues. Trimming left V 5 bases short and J 0 bases short, with 6 bases between. From germline, CDR1 is SGHTA and CDR2 FQGNSA. This CDR3 reads CASSRDSTDTQYF. CDR3 in DNA: TGTGCCAGCAGCAGGGACAGCACAGATACGCAGTATTTT.

The V gene is TRBV7-2, the J gene TRBJ1-6; a possible D gene is TRBD1 (6 bases). The CDR3 length is 15 residues. The V gene lost 7 bases and the J gene lost 8 bases, with 18 bases spanning the gap. Germline CDR1 reads SGHTA; CDR2 reads FQGNSA. CDR3 nucleotide sequence: TGTGCCAGCACCCCGGACAGCGGAATTTATTCACCCCTCCACTTT. Residues: CASTPDSGIYSPLHF.

The chain employs TRBV27 and TRBJ1-2, with 12 positions matching TRBD1. CDR1 and CDR2 (germline): MNHEY, SMNVEV (reference sequence). V shed 4 bases, J shed 4 bases, and the junction held 13 bases outside the gene matches. The CDR3 has 18 amino acids. The CDR3 DNA is TGTGCCAGCAGTTCAACGGGACAGGGGGCGCCGGTGGTCTATGGCTACACCTTC. This sequence encodes CASSSTGQGAPVVYGYTF.

The V gene is TRBV28, the J gene TRBJ2-1; D is unclear. CDR1 is MDHEN, CDR2 SYDVKM, per germline. Between the trimmed V and J ends, which lost 8 bases and 10 bases, there was a span of 21 bases. The CDR3 extends over 14 amino acids. The CDR3 protein is CASLQDSLAREQFF. CDR3 DNA: TGTGCCAGCCTACAAGATTCCCTCGCCCGGGAGCAGTTCTTC.

This clonotype came up many times. The chain joins TRBV19 to TRBJ2-7, with 8 bases matching TRBD2. The CDR3 length is 15 residues. The J segment lost 4 bases and the V segment lost 6 bases, leaving 11 bases of the junction unmatched. Germline V gene lookup returns CDR1 LNHDA and CDR2 SQIVND (reference sequence). The CDR3 here is CASRGASGPTYEQYF. The CDR3 DNA sequence: TGTGCCAGTAGGGGGGCTAGCGGGCCTACTTACGAGCAGTACTTC.

The rearrangement uses TRBV11-2 and TRBJ2-2; 10 bases map to TRBD2. V shed 5 bases and J 5 bases; nucleotides not matched to a gene: 8. CDR1 SGHAT and CDR2 FQNNGV come from the germline V gene. CDR3 length equals 16 residues. Written as DNA, the CDR3 is TGTGCCAGCAGCAGTAAGCGGGAGGGGAGGACCGGGGAGCTGTTTTTT. Its protein product is CASSSKREGRTGELFF.

This clonotype was picked up a small number of times. V usage is TRBV10-3 and J usage is TRBJ1-2; D perhaps matches TRBD1 (6 bases). V lost 3 bases to trimming and J lost 11 bases, with 19 bases between them. Germline V gene lookup returns CDR1 ENHRY and CDR2 SYGVKD. This CDR3 region has 14 residues. The DNA for the CDR3 is TGTGCCATCAGTGATGGTCCAGGGGAAAGTCGTTACACCTTC. Translation: CAISDGPGESRYTF.

This chain connects TRBV28 to TRBJ1-2; 7 positions match TRBD1. The germline gives CDR1 MDHEN, CDR2 SYDVKM. The CDR3 sequence is 15 residues long. Trimming cost V 6 bases and J 3 bases; bases outside gene matches: 10. The CDR3 coding sequence is TGTGCCAGCAGCCAAGACGGGACAGCCTACTATGGCTACACCTTC. It yields the protein CASSQDGTAYYGYTF.

This clonotype was counted ten times or more. This chain uses TRBV28 with TRBJ1-2; D ambiguous. The CDR3 consists of 16 residues. Germline values: CDR1 MDHEN, CDR2 SYDVKM. Trimming stripped 4 bases from V and 4 bases from J, with 19 bases between. This CDR3 reads CASSSTGPNRSYGYTF. The CDR3 nucleotides read TGTGCCAGCAGTTCCACCGGGCCTAACAGAAGCTATGGCTACACCTTC.

There are many counts of this clonotype. The J gene is TRBJ2-7, the V gene TRBV11-2; TRBD2 is a possible D gene (6 bases). The CDR3 is made up of 14 amino acids. Deletions cut 1 base from V and 0 bases from J, with 7 bases between. Germline loops: CDR1 SGHAT, CDR2 FQNNGV. The CDR3 is CASSLVGGSYEQYF. The CDR3 region has the DNA TGTGCCAGCAGCTTAGTCGGGGGCTCCTACGAGCAGTACTTC.

There are a few counts of this clonotype. The chain recombines TRBV19 with TRBJ2-3; 9 bases map to TRBD2. The V and J ends lost 6 bases and 2 bases, in that order; junction bases with no gene match: 3. Germline-derived CDR1 and CDR2 are LNHDA and SQIVND (reference sequence). The CDR3 totals 14 residues. The DNA for the CDR3 is TGTGCCAGTAGGCTAGCGGGATTCACAGATACGCAGTATTTT. Translated, it gives CASRLAGFTDTQYF.

This chain links TRBV28 with TRBJ1-3; 7 bases are shared with TRBD1. Trimming at V came to 6 bases and at J to 2 bases, leaving 4 bases not matched to a gene. This CDR3 contains 14 residues. CDR1 is MDHEN, CDR2 SYDVKM, per germline. The CDR3 reads CASRTTGPGNTIYF. CDR3 nucleotides: TGTGCCAGCAGGACGACAGGGCCTGGAAACACCATATATTTT.

CDR3 nucleotides: TGTGCCAGCAGCTCGGTGTCCGGGACAGGGAATGAAAAACTGTTTTTT. This codes for CASSSVSGTGNEKLFF. The chain uses TRBV5-6 and TRBJ1-4; 9 bases match TRBD1. There are 16 residues in the CDR3. Germline V gene data show CDR1 as SGHDT and CDR2 as YYEEEE. Trimming took 3 bases from V and 5 from J; bases not matched to a gene: 8.

This clonotype was seen at least ten times. The chain joins TRBV5-1 to TRBJ1-4, with TRBD1 as a possible D gene (5 bases). Germline CDR1 and CDR2: SGHRS and YFSETQ. V dropped 3 bases and J dropped 13 bases, with 16 bases sitting between them. The CDR3 has 13 amino acids. This chain's CDR3 is CASSSGHGSPLFF. The CDR3 nucleotides read TGCGCCAGCAGCTCCGGACACGGTTCCCCACTGTTTTTT.

This clonotype has a handful of counts. The chain joins TRBV28 to TRBJ2-1; 8 bases align to TRBD2. The junction had 4 bases not matched to a gene; V was cut back by 2 bases and J by 4 bases. Germline CDR1 MDHEN, CDR2 SYDVKM. This CDR3 is 15 amino acids long. In DNA form, the CDR3 reads TGTGCCAGCAGTTTACGAACTAGCGGATACAATGAGCAGTTCTTC. Translated: CASSLRTSGYNEQFF.